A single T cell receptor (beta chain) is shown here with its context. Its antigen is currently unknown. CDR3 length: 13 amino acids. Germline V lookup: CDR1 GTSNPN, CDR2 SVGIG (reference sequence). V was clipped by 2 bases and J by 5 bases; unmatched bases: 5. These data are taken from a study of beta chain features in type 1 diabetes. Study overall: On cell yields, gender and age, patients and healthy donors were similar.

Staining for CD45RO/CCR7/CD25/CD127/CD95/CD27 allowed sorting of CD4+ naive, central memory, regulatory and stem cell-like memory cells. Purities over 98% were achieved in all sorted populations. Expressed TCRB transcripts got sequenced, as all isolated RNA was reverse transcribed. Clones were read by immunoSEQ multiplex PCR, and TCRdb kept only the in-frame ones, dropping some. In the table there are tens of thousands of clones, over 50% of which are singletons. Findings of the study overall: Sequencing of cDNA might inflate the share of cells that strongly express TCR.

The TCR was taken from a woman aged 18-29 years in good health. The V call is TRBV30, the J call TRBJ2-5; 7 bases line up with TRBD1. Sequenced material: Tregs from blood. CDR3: CAWSTGAVETQYF. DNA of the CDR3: TGTGCCTGGAGTACAGGGGCGGTTGAGACCCAGTACTTC.